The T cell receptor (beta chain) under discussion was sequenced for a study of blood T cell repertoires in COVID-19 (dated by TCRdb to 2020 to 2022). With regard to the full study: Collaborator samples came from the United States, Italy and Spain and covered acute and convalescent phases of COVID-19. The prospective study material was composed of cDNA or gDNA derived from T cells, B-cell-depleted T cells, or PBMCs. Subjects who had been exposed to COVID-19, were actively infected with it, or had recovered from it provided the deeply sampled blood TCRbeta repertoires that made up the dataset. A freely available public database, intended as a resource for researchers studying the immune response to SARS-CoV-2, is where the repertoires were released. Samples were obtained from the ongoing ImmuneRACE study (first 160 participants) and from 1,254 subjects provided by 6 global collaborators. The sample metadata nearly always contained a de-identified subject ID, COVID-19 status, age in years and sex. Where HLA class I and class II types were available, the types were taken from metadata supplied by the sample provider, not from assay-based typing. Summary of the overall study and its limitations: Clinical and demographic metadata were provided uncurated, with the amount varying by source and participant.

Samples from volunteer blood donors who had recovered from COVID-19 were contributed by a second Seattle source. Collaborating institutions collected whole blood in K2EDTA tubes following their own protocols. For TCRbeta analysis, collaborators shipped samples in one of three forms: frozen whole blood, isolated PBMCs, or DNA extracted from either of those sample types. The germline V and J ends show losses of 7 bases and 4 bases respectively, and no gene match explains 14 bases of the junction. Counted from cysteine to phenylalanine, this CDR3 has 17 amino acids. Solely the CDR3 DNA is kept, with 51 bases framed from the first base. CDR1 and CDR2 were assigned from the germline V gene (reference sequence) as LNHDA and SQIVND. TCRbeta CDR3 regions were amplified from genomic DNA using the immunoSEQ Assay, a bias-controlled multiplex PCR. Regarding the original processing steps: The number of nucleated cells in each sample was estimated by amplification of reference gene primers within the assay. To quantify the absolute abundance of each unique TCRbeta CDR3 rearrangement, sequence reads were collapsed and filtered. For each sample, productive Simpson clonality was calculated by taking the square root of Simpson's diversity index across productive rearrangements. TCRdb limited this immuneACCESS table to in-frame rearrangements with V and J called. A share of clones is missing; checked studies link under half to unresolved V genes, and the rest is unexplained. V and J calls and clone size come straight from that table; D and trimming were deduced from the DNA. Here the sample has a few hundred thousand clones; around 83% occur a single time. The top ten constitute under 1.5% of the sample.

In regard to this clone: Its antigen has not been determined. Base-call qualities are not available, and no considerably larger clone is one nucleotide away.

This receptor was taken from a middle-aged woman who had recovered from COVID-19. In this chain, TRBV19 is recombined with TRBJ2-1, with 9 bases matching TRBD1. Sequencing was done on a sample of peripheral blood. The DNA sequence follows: TGTGCCAGTACCTACGCCCGGGACAGGGAAAAATACAATGAGCAGTTCTTC. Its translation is CASTYARDREKYNEQFF.